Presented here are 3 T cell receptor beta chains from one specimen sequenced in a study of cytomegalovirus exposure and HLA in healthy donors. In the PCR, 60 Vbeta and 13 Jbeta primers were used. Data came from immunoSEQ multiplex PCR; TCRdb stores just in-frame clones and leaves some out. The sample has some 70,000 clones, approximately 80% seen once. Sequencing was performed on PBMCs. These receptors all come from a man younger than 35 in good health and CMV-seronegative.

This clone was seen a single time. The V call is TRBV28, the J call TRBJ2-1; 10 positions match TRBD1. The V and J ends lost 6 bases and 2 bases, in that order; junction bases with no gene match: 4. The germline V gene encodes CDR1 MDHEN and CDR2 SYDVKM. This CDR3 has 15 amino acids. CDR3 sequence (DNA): TGTGCCAGCAGCCCCGGGACAGGGGCCTACAATGAGCAGTTCTTC. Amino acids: CASSPGTGAYNEQFF.

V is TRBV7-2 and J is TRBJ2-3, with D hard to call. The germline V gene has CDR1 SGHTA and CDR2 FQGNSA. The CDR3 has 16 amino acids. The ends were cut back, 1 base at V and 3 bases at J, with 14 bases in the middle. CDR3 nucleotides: TGTGCCAGCAGCTTAGTGTCGGCATCCGGGACAGATACGCAGTATTTT. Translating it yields CASSLVSASGTDTQYF.

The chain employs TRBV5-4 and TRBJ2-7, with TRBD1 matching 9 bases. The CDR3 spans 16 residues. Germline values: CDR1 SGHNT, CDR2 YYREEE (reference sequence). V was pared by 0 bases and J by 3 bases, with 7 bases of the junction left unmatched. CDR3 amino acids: CASSLGADRGGYEQYV. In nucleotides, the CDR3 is TGTGCCAGCAGCTTGGGAGCCGACAGGGGGGGCTACGAGCAGTACGTC.